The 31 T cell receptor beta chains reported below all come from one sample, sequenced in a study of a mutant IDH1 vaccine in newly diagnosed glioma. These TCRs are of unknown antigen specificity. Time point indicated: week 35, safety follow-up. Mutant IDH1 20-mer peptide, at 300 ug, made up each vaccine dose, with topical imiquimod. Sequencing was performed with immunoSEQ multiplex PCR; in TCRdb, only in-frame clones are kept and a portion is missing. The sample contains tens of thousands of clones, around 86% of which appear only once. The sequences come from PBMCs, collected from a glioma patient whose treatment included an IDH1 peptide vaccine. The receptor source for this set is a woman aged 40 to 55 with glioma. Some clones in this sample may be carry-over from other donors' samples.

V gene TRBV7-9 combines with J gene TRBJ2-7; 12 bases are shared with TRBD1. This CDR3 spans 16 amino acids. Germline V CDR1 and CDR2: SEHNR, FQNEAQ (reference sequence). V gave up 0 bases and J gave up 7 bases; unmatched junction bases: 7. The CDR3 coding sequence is TGTGCCAGCAGCTTAGCCGGGACAGGGGGCGAAAGAGAGCAGTACTTC. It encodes CASSLAGTGGEREQYF.

The CDR3 here is CASSLALTGPSYEQYF. CDR3 DNA sequence: TGTGCCAGCAGCTTGGCGCTGACAGGGCCTTCCTACGAGCAGTACTTC. This rearrangement joins TRBV5-6 to TRBJ2-7, with 7 bases fitting TRBD1. In germline, CDR1 is SGHDT, CDR2 YYEEEE. The V and J ends lost 0 bases and 1 base, in that order; junction bases with no gene match: 7. The CDR3 spans 16 residues.

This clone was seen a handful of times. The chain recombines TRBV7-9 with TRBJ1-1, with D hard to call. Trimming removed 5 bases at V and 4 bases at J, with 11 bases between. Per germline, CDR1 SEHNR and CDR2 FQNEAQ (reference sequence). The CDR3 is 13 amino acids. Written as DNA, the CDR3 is TGTGCCAGCAGCCCGGTCGCGATCACTGAAGCTTTCTTT. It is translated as CASSPVAITEAFF.

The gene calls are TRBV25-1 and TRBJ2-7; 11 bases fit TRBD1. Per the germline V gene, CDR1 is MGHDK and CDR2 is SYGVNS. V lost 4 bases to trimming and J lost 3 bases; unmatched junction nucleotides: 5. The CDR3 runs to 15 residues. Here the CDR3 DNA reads TGTGCCAGCAGTGTACGGACAGGGGGCCACTACGAGCAGTACTTC. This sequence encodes CASSVRTGGHYEQYF.

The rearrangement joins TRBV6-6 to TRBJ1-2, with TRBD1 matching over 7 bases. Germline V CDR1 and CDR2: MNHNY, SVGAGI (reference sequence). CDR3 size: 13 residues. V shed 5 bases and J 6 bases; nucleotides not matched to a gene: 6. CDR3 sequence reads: CASSIFTGDGYTF. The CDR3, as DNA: TGTGCCAGCAGTATCTTCACAGGGGATGGCTACACCTTC.

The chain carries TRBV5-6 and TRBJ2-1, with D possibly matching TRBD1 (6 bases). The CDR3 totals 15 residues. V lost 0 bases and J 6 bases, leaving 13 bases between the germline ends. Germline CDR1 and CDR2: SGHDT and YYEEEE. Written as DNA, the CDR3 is TGTGCCAGCAGCTTGGAACAGGGTCATTTCAATGAGCAGTTCTTC. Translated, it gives CASSLEQGHFNEQFF.

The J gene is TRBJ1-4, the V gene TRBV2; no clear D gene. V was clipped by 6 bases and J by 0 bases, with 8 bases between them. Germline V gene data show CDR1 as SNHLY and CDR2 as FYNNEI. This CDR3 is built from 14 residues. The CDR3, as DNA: TGTGCCAGCAGACACGGAGCAACTAATGAAAAACTGTTTTTT. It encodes CASRHGATNEKLFF.

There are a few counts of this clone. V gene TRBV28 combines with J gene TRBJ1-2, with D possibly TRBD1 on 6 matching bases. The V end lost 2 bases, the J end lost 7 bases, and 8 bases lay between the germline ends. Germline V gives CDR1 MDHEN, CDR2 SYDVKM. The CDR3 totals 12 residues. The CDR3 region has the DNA TGTGCCAGCAGTTTACAGGGGCGTGGCTACACCTTC. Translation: CASSLQGRGYTF.

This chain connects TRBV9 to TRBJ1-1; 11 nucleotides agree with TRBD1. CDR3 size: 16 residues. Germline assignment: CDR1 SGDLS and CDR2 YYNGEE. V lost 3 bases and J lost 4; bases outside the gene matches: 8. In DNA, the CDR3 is TGTGCCAGCAGCGCCGGTCCCGGGACAGGGGGCACTGAAGCTTTCTTT. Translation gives CASSAGPGTGGTEAFF.

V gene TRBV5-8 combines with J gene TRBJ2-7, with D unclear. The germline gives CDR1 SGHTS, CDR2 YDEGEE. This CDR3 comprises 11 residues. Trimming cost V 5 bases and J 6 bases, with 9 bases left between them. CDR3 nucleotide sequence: TGTGCCAGCAGACGGGTCCGCGAGCAGTACTTC. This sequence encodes CASRRVREQYF.

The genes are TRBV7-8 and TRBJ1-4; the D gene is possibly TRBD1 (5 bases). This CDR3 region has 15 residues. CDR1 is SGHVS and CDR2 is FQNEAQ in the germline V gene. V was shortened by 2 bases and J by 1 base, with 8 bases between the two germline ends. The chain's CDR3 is CASSLRGGTNEKLFF. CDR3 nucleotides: TGTGCCAGCAGCTTACGGGGGGGAACTAATGAAAAACTGTTTTTT.

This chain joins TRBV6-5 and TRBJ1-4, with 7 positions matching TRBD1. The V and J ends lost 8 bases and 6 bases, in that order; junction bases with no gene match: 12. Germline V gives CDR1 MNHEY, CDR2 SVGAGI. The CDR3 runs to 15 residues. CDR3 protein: CASSSSWDSHEKLFF. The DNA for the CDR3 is TGTGCCAGCTCCAGCAGTTGGGACAGTCATGAAAAACTGTTTTTT.

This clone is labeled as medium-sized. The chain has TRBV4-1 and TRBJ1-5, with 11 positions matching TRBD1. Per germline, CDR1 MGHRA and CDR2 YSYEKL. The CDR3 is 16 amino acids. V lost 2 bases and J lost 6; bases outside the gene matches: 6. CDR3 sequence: CASSQPGQGAFQPQHF. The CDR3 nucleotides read TGCGCCAGCAGCCAACCAGGACAGGGGGCTTTTCAGCCCCAGCATTTT.

The CDR3 spells CASSSFNEKLFF. CDR3 DNA sequence: TGTGCCAGCAGTTCATTTAATGAAAAACTGTTTTTT. This chain connects TRBV6-6 to TRBJ1-4; D not resolved. The V and J ends lost 4 bases and 4 bases respectively, with 4 bases between them. Germline loops: CDR1 MNHNY, CDR2 SVGAGI (reference sequence). CDR3 length: 12 amino acids.

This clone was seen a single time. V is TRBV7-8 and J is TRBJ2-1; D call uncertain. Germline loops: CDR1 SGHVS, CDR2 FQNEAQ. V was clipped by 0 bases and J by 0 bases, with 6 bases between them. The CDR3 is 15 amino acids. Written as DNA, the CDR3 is TGTGCCAGCAGCTTAGCGGTGAGCTCCTACAATGAGCAGTTCTTC. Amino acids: CASSLAVSSYNEQFF.

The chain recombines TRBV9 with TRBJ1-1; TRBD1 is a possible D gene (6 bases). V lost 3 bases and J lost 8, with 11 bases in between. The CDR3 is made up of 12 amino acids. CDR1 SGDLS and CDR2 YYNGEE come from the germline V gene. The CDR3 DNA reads TGTGCCAGCAGCGCAGGAGGGGGAGAAGCTTTCTTT. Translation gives CASSAGGGEAFF.

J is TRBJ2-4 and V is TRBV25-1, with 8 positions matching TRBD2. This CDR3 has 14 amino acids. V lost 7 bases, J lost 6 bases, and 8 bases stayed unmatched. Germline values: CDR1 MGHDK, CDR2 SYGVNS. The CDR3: CASTPESGGNIQYF. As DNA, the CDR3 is TGTGCCAGCACCCCCGAGAGCGGGGGAAACATTCAGTACTTC.

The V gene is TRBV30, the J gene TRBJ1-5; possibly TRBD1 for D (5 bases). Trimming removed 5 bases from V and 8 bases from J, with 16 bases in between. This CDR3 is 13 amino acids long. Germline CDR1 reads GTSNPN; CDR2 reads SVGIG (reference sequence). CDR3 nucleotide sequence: TGTGCCTGGGGGAGGGGACCTGGGGAGCCCCAGCATTTT. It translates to CAWGRGPGEPQHF.

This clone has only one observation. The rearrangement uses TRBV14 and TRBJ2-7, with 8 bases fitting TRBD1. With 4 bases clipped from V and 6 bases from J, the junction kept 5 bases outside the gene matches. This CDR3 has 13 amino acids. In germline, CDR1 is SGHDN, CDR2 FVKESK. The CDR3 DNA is TGTGCCAGCAGCCCGGACAGGGTCGGCGAGCAGTACTTC. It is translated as CASSPDRVGEQYF.

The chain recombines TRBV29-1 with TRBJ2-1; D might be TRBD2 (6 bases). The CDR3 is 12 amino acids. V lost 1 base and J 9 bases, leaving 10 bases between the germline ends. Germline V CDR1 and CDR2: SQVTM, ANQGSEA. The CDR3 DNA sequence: TGCAGCGTTGAAGGGCCGGGGGTTGAGCAGTTCTTC. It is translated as CSVEGPGVEQFF.

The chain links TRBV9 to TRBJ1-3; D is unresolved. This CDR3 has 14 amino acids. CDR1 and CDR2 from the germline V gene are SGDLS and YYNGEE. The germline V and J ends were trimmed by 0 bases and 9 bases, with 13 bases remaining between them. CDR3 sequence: CASSVGGERGTIYF. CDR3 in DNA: TGTGCCAGCAGCGTAGGTGGGGAGCGGGGCACCATATATTTT. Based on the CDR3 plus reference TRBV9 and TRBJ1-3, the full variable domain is DSGVTQTPKHLITATGQRVTLRCSPRSGDLSVYWYQQSLDQGLQFLIQYYNGEERAKGNILERFSAQQFPDLHSELNLSSLELGDSALYFCASSVGGERGTIYFGEGSWLTVV.

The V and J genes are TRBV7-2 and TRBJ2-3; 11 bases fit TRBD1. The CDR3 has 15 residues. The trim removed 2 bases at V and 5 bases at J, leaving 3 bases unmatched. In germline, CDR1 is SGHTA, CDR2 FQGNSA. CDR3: CASSLRGTGGDTQYF. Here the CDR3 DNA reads TGTGCCAGCAGCTTAAGGGGGACAGGGGGAGATACGCAGTATTTT. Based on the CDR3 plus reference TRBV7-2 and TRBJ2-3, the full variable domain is GAGVSQSPSNKVTEKGKDVELRCDPISGHTALYWYRQSLGQGLEFLIYFQGNSAPDKSGLPSDRFSAERTGGSVSTLTIQRTQQEDSAVYLCASSLRGTGGDTQYFGPGTRLTVL.

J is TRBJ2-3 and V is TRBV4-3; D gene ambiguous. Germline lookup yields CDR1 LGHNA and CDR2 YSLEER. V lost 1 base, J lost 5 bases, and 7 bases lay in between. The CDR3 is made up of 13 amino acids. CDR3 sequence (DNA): TGCGCCAGCAGCCAAGCTGGAATAGATACGCAGTATTTT. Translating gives CASSQAGIDTQYF.

The CDR3 loop is CAIRKGGGFYNEQFF. CDR3 DNA: TGTGCCATCCGAAAGGGCGGAGGTTTTTACAATGAGCAGTTCTTC. The chain links TRBV27 to TRBJ2-1; D may be TRBD2 (5 bases). The CDR3 is 15 amino acids. Germline V CDR1 and CDR2: MNHEY, SMNVEV (reference sequence). V was clipped by 10 bases and J by 4 bases, with 20 bases between them.

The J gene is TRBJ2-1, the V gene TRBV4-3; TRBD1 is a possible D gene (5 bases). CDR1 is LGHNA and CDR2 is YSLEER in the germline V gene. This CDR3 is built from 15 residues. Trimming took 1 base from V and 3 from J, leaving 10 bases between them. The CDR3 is CASSQGQGDYNEQFF. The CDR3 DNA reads TGCGCCAGCAGCCAAGGGCAGGGCGACTACAATGAGCAGTTCTTC.

The CDR3 loop reads CASSLEVQVKNLGGQRNSPLHF. The CDR3, as DNA: TGTGCCAGCAGTTTGGAGGTTCAAGTGAAGAACCTAGGGGGACAGCGGAATTCACCCCTCCACTTT. The chain uses TRBV27 and TRBJ1-6; 7 bases map to TRBD1. Germline assignment: CDR1 MNHEY and CDR2 SMNVEV (reference sequence). The V gene end was trimmed by 3 bases and the J gene end by 7 bases; junction bases not matched to a gene: 27. The CDR3 has 22 residues.

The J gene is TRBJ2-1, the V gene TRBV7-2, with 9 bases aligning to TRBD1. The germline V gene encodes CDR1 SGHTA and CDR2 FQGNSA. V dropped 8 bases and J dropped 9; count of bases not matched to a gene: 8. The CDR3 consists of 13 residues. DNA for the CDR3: TGTGCCAGCGGTCCCGGGACAGGGACTGAGCAGTTCTTC. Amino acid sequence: CASGPGTGTEQFF.

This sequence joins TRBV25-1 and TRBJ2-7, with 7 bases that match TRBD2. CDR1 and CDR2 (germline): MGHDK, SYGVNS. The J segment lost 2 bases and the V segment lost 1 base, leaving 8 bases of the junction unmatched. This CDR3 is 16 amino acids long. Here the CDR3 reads CASSEWGREGPYEQYF. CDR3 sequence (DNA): TGTGCCAGCAGTGAATGGGGCAGGGAGGGCCCCTACGAGCAGTACTTC.

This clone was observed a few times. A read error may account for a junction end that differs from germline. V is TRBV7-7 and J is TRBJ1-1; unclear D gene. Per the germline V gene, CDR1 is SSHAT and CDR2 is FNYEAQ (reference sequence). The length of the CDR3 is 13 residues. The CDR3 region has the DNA TGTGCTAGCAGCCGTTCCCTTTCTACTGAAGCTTTCTTT. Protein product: CASSRSLSTEAFF.

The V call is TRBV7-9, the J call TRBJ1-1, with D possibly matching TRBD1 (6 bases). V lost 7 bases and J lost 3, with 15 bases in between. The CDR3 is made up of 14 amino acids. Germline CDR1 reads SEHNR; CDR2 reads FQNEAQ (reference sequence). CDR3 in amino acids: CASTEGGRYTEAFF. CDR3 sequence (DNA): TGTGCCAGCACCGAAGGGGGACGGTACACTGAAGCTTTCTTT.

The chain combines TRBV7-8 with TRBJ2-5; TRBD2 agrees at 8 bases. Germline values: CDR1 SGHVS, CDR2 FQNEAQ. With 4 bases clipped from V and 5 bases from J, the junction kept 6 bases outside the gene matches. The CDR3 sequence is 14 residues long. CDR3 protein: CASSSTGGRETQYF. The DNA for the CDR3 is TGTGCCAGCAGCTCGACGGGGGGGCGGGAGACCCAGTACTTC.